Sequencing of this T cell receptor (beta chain) was carried out in a study of spatial heterogeneity in lung cancer. Study-wide context: Where they were available, follow-up PBMC samples were sequenced, at a median of about two years after resection. Beta-chain sequences were consistently detected more often than alpha-chain sequences.

Time point reported: blood at routine non-recurrence follow-up after resection. The study sequenced unsorted whole RNA from tumor, nontumor lung or frozen PBMC. Via MiXCR, TCRdb re-called the 5' RACE reads, giving one row per CDR3 protein. The sample lists about 50,000 distinct CDR3 sequences; about 7.4% were seen once. This TCR derives from a female donor with early-stage non-small cell lung cancer. The sample here was PBMCs, taken at follow-up.

CDR3 residues: CSALAGSYEQYF. The CDR3 DNA is TGCAGTGCACTAGCGGGATCCTACGAGCAGTACTTC. V usage is TRBV20-1 and J usage is TRBJ2-7, with 10 bases fitting TRBD2. V lost 6 bases, J lost 1 base, and 0 bases stayed unmatched. This CDR3 has 12 amino acids. Germline CDR1 DFQATT, CDR2 SNEGSKA (reference sequence).